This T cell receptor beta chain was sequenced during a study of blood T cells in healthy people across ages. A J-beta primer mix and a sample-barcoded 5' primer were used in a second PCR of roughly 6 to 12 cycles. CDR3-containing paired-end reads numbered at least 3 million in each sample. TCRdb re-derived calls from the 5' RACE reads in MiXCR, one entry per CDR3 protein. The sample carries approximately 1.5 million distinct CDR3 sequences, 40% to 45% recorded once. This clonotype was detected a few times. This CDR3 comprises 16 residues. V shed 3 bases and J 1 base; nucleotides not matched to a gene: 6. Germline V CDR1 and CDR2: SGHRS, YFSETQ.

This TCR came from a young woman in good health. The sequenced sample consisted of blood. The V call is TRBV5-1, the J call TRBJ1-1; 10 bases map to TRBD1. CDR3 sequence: CASSSRQGAANTEAFF. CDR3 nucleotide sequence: TGCGCCAGCAGCTCCAGACAGGGGGCGGCGAACACTGAAGCTTTCTTT.